This T cell receptor beta chain was obtained from a study of cytomegalovirus exposure and HLA in healthy donors. Here immunoSEQ multiplex PCR was the method, and the copy in TCRdb shows in-frame clones only, minus some. The sample lists about 110,000 clones; 70% to 90% were seen once. CDR1 and CDR2 from the germline V gene are MDHEN and SYDVKM. V dropped 5 bases and J dropped 8 bases, with 15 bases sitting between them. This CDR3 region has 13 residues. V and J are TRBV28 and TRBJ1-2; maybe TRBD1 (5 bases). Material: PBMCs. This clonotype originated in a woman between 18 and 29 years old in good health and CMV-seronegative. The CDR3 sequence is CASSPGMVEGYTF. CDR3 DNA sequence: TGTGCCAGCAGTCCAGGGATGGTAGAAGGCTACACCTTC.